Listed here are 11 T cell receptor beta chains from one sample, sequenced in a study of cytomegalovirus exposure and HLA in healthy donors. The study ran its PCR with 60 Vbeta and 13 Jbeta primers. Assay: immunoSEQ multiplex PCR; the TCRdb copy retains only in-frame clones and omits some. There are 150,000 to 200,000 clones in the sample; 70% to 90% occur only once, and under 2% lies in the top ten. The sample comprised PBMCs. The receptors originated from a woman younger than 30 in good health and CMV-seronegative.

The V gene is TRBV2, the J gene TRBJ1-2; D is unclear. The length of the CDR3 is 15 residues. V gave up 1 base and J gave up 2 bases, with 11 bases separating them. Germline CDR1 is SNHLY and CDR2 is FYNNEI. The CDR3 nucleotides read TGTGCCAGCAGTGAAGTGCGGGGTCGGAACTATGGCTACACCTTC. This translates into CASSEVRGRNYGYTF.

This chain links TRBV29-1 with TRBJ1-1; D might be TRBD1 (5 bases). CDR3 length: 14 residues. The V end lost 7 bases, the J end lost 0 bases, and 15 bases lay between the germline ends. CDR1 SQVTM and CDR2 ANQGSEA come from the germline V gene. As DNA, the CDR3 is TGCAGCGCGGGTTTGGGGGGGGTGAACACTGAAGCTTTCTTT. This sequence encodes CSAGLGGVNTEAFF.

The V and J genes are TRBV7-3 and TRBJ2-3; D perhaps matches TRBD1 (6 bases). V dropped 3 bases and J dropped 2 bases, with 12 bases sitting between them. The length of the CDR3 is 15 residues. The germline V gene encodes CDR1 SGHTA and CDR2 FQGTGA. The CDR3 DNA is TGTGCCAGCAGCTTTGGGACACACAACACAGATACGCAGTATTTT. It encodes CASSFGTHNTDTQYF.

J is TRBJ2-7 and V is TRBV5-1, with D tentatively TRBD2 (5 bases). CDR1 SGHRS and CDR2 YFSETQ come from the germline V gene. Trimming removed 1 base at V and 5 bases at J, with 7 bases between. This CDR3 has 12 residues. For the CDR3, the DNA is TGCGCCAGCAGCTTGTACGGGAACGAGCAGTACTTC. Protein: CASSLYGNEQYF.

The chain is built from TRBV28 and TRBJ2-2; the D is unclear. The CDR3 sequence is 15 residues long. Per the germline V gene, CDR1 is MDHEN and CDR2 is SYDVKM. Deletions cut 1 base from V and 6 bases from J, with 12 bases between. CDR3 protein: CASSLFFDRAGELFF. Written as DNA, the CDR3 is TGTGCCAGCAGTTTATTCTTTGACCGGGCCGGGGAGCTGTTTTTT.

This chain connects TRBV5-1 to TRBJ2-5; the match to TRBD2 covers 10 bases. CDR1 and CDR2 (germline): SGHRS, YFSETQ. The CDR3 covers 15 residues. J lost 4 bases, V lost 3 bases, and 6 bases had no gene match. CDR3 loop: CASSSAGGIGETQYF. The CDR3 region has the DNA TGCGCCAGCAGCTCAGCGGGAGGGATTGGAGAGACCCAGTACTTC.

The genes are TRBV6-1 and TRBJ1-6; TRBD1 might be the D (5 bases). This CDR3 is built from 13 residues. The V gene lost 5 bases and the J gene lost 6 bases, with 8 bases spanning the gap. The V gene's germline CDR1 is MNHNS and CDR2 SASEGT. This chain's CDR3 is CASSIDSNSPLHF. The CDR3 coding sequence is TGTGCCAGCAGTATCGACAGTAATTCACCCCTCCACTTT.

CDR3 sequence (DNA): TGTGCCAGCAGCTTAAGGGGGCTTAGGAACACTGAAGCTTTCTTT. Its protein product is CASSLRGLRNTEAFF. This chain uses TRBV5-4 with TRBJ1-1; 7 positions agree with TRBD1. CDR1 is SGHNT, CDR2 YYREEE, per germline (reference sequence). The CDR3 contains 15 residues. J gave up 1 base and V 2 bases, and 5 bases lay outside the gene matches.

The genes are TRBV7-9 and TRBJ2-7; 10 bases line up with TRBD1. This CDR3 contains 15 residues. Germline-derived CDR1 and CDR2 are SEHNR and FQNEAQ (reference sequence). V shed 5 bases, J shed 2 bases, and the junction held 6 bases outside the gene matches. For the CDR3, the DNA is TGTGCCAGCAGCCCCGGGACAGGGGTGCCCTACGAGCAGTACTTC. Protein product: CASSPGTGVPYEQYF.

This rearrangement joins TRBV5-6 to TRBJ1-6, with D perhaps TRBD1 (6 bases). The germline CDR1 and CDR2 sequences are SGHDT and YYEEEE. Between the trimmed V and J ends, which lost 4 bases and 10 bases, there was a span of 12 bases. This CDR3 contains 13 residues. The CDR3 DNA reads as TGTGCCAGCAGCCGTAACAGGGACTCACCCCTCCACTTT. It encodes CASSRNRDSPLHF.

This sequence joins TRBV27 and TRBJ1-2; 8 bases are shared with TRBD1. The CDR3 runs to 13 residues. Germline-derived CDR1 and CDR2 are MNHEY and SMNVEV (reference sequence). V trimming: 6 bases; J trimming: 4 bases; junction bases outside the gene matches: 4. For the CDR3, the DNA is TGTGCCAGCAGGACAGGGGATACCTATGGCTACACCTTC. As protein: CASRTGDTYGYTF.